This record looks at one T cell receptor beta chain sequence and its context. Its cognate antigen has yet to be identified. This sample stems from a study of cytomegalovirus exposure and HLA in healthy donors (dated by TCRdb to the late 2010s). With regard to the full study: An earlier analysis of some 620 of the donors reported about 300 Gb of sequence data and 90 million to 120 million unique TCR beta sequences obtained from approximately 180 million T cells. Roughly five DR-DQ haplotypes were handled as single units for association and clustering, since linkage in the cohort was strong. Besides the first cohort of roughly 660 subjects, a separate validation cohort made up of 120 different subjects was used. Class I and class II HLA loci were covered by the typing at four-digit resolution. The number of donors typed differed by locus, with about 620-630 for A, B, C, DRB1 and DQB1, 522 for DQA1, about 610 for DPA1, and approximately 470 for DPB1. To predict cytomegalovirus infection status, the study combined high-throughput TCR immunosequencing, statistical association of individual TCRs with disease status, and machine learning. A later analysis re-analyzed previously published TCR beta repertoires from 500 to 700 donors and added high-resolution HLA genotyping to study TCR occurrence patterns. All discovery cohort repertoires had been generated on a single sequencing platform. Alongside the repertoire data, information on donor age, sex, ethnicity and CMV serostatus was compiled. A later genetic analysis used genome-wide SNP genotypes for about 60% of the roughly 670 donors, treating that subset as a discovery cohort. The study profiled the T cell repertoires of 500 to 800 subjects by immunosequencing and related them to cytomegalovirus serostatus. An earlier analysis of 587 of the donors applied high-throughput TCR beta sequencing to assess whether each TCR beta V gene segment acted as functional or pseudogenic. Among the 398 genotyped donors, 75% to 90% belonged to the genetic ancestry cluster associated with self-reported Caucasian donors. Rather than drawing on any new phenotypic data, the later analysis identified candidate immune exposures from TCR beta sequences and the way those sequences occurred across donors. The study aimed to test whether signatures of past pathogen exposure could be identified by cataloging public T cell receptors. Among approximately 370 genotyped donors of the cohort, an average of roughly 230,000 unique TCR beta nucleotide sequences was sequenced per donor, of which approximately 19% were non-productive. An early release covering over 500 HLA-typed donors comprised around 300 gigabases of sequencing data and 85 million or so unique TCR sequences. Study-wide conclusions, independent of this receptor: Some IMGT-functional V segments, including TRBV6-2 and TRBV6-3, could not be distinguished by the 87-base-pair reads and were therefore excluded. A few of the identified cytomegalovirus-associated TCR beta chains were confirmed in vitro to be specific for cytomegalovirus antigens. A cluster of highly shared sequence variants was judged likely to be a technical artifact of the sequencing pipeline. A further reported finding was that TCR beta sequences accurately predicted the HLA-A and HLA-B alleles for most subjects in the first cohort. Because some donors lacked HLA typing at each locus, the association tests relied only on the typed subset. Presence/absence analyses assumed roughly uniform sequencing depth across donors, an assumption that may not hold. In the study, about 150 TCR beta chains were listed as associated with cytomegalovirus. A later analysis found that TCR association rates varied across HLA loci, with DRB1 alleles showing the most associated TCRs and HLA-C alleles the fewest. The authors suggested that the approach could potentially be extended to other disease states and immunological phenotypes. Broadly in line with IMGT annotations, most TCR beta V segments showed up in productive rearrangements about 87% or about 30% of the time in an earlier analysis of approximately 600 of the donors. Assigning TCR associations to individual alleles was difficult when HLA alleles, especially DR and DQ, strongly co-occurred. CMV serostatus was the only immune exposure information available for the cohort. Linkage disequilibrium might explain the correlated functional status among segregating V segments, but an unknown experimental factor could not be ruled out. In a later analysis, most CMV-associated TCR beta chains were found to appear HLA-restricted, with HLA associations seemingly driven largely by CMV exposure. In a later genetic analysis, fewer N-insertions in productive TCRs were reported among donors in an Asian-associated ancestry cluster than the roughly 700-donor mean. At a false discovery rate of 0.05, a later analysis linked roughly 17,000 TCR beta sequences to specific HLA alleles. In a later analysis, HLA-associated TCR beta chains showed more clonal expansion and lower generation probabilities than non-associated chains that were equally common. The classifier was reported to diagnose cytomegalovirus status with high specificity and sensitivity in both the original and validation cohorts. While some public TCRs were present in many individuals, most TCR sequences turned up only very rarely across donors. According to a later analysis, parvovirus B19, influenza, CMV and Epstein-Barr virus appeared linked to several top co-occurrence clusters. An association between a missense DCLRE1C variant and V-gene and J-gene trimming of TCR beta chains was found in a later genetic analysis and replicated in an independent cohort. Because counts were too low, some 17 rarely observed V segments, including chromosome 9 orphons, were excluded from the earlier analysis of around 640 of the donors. The cohort was sequenced for TCR beta chains only, and without alpha or paired-chain data the features that could be detected were limited.

The cohort comprised several hundred healthy bone marrow donors. All cohort members were sampled while nominally healthy, although unrecorded immune exposures were likely present. The donor was CMV seronegative and belonged to the group of more than 300 seronegative cohort members. A peripheral blood sample was provided by each donor, and peripheral blood mononuclear cells were used for TCR beta sequencing. Genomic DNA extraction from the blood cell samples was performed with the Qiagen DNeasy Blood Extraction Kit. At the junction V is shortened by 4 bases and J by 4 bases, with 4 bases in between. The CDR3 starts with the cysteine, ends with the phenylalanine, and has 11 residues. Here the CDR3 DNA is all that survives: 33 bases in frame from base 1. CDR1 and CDR2 are read off the germline V gene as SGHTA and FQGTGA. To prepare the library, the immunoSEQ multiplex PCR assay was applied. For the multiplex PCR, a mixture combining 60 forward primers for TCR Vbeta segments and 13 reverse primers for TCR Jbeta segments was used. The CDR3 region of rearranged TCR beta genes was amplified from genomic DNA with a multiplex PCR assay. Amplified TCR beta libraries were sequenced as 87-base-pair reads on the Illumina HiSeq System. Per the original workflow: A later analysis counted tens of millions of unique TCR beta chains across the 666 repertoires, and some 12 million of these chains were shared by at least two donors. To remove PCR and sequencing errors, raw reads were error-corrected and collapsed into unique sequences using a nearest-neighbor algorithm that merged closely related sequences. Alignment of CDR3 sequences to IMGT reference sequences was used to assign V, D and J gene segments. For a sequence to be retained, a match of at least six nucleotides to both a V gene segment and a J gene segment was required. A rearrangement was called productive if the CDR3 had no stop codons and remained in frame with V and J, and every other rearrangement was called non-productive. Following IMGT convention, CDR3 was defined as the stretch from the second conserved V-encoded cysteine up to the conserved J-encoded phenylalanine. The earlier analysis of some 540 of the donors excluded any sequence lacking an unambiguous match to a single V gene segment. In an earlier analysis of 587 of the donors, V segments were called functional above 56.7% productive rearrangements and were called segregating when the between-donor standard deviation exceeded 5%. To diagnose cytomegalovirus status from the catalog of TCR beta chain sequences, a statistical classification framework was built. A later analysis assigned V and J genes by comparing TCR nucleotide sequences with IMGT/GENE-DB human TR gene sequences. The TCRdist pipeline was used in a later analysis to assign CDR3 sequences and most-parsimonious VDJ recombination scenarios. A later analysis defined each TCR beta chain by its CDR3 amino acid sequence plus V-gene family, and excluded reads lacking a unique V-gene family. To address suspected cross-contamination and a sequencing artifact, a later analysis removed approximately 590 highly shared, low-generation-probability nucleotide sequences. In a later analysis, a clonal expansion index was calculated for each public chain from normalized within-repertoire ranks of inferred template counts. In a later analysis, generation probabilities were computed with a VDJ recombination model fitted to out-of-frame rearrangements, and the resulting probabilities were checked against IGoR. A later analysis scored TCR-TCR, TCR-HLA and TCR-CMV co-occurrence with hypergeometric tests, applying a repertoire-size bias correction to TCR pairs. A later analysis estimated false discovery rates by permuting HLA or CMV assignments 20 times. In a later analysis, co-occurring TCRs were grouped with DBSCAN, and TCRdist sequence similarity was added when clustering was performed within HLA-allele-positive subsets. Co-occurrence clustering excluded repertoires with fewer than 30,000 or more than 120,000 public chains, plus five with anomalous nucleotide sharing. TCRdb took this table from immuneACCESS and kept in-frame rearrangements with V and J called. Such tables lack part of the clones; where checked against another copy, unresolved V genes explain under half of the gap, and the rest is unexplained. V and J calls and clone size are copied from that table; D and trimming were computed from the DNA. The table kept for this sample lists 25,000 to 35,000 clones. The ten largest clones represent around 3.6% of the sample.

This chain joins TRBV7-3 to TRBJ1-1; there is no confident call for the D gene. Material for sequencing was PBMCs. The source of this sequence is a man aged 40-55 years in good health and CMV-seronegative. The CDR3 protein is CASSSSTEAFF. In nucleotide form, the sequence is TGTGCCAGCAGCTCGAGCACTGAAGCTTTCTTT. The variable domain in full, with residues beyond the CDR3 obtained from the reference TRBV7-3 and TRBJ1-1 genes, is GAGVSQTPSNKVTEKGKYVELRCDPISGHTALYWYRQSLGQGPEFLIYFQGTGAADDSGLPNDRFFAVRPEGSVSTLKIQRTERGDSAVYLCASSSSTEAFFGQGTRLTVV.